The entry that follows covers one TCR beta chain sequence. Its antigen remains unidentified. No much larger clone is present one base from it, and per-base qualities are unavailable. This specimen comes from a study of CD8+ T cells in alopecia areata (dated by TCRdb to 2017 to 2018). With respect to the entire study: The treated patients took part in an open-label pilot trial in which moderate-to-severe alopecia areata was treated with oral tofacitinib at 5 to 10 mg twice daily. Tofacitinib was given for 6 to 18 months, followed by 6 months of follow-up off drug to assess delayed response and recurrence. In both human patients and the C3H/HeJ mouse model, the study applied high-throughput TCRbeta sequencing to look at T cell clonal expansion in alopecia areata. Scalp tissue and sorted CD4+ and CD8+ peripheral blood T cells from patchy and totalis/universalis alopecia areata patients and from healthy controls were covered by human TCRbeta sequencing. Biopsies were taken from tofacitinib-treated patients at baseline and at 4 and 24 weeks of treatment, and a later scalp biopsy was taken in several of the tofacitinib-treated patients. Scalp clonality was compared across normal scalp (n=4), patchy alopecia areata scalp (n=8), and alopecia totalis/universalis scalp (n=8). The RNA source kit depended on sample type: the PAXgene miRNA kit for fixed scalp, the miRNeasy kit for PBMCs, and the RNeasy kit for mouse skin. immunoSEQ multiplex PCR using 35 Vbeta forward primers and 13 Jbeta reverse primers was used to amplify TCRbeta CDR3 regions. Beyond this particular receptor, the publication reports: Unlike mouse skin, where gammadelta T cells dominate, normal human skin contains resident alphabeta T cells that get sequenced too, which complicates analysis of the scalp TCR repertoire. Compared with normal scalp, lesional scalp, particularly in alopecia totalis/universalis, had higher clonality and more expanded CD8+ clones, which suggests antigenic drive. Compared with mice, TCR sequences shared between patients were less clear, possibly partly because of HLA diversity across the patient population.

The germline V gene encodes CDR1 SGHRS and CDR2 YFSETQ. At the junction V is shortened by 7 bases and J by 4 bases, with 12 bases in between. Reading from cysteine to phenylalanine, the CDR3 counts 13 amino acids. The entry retains the CDR3 DNA only, 39 bases that are in frame from base 1. Preparation of the library involved the immunoSEQ multiplex PCR assay. RNA was extracted from all samples and reverse transcribed into cDNA, which served as template for TCR sequencing. First-strand cDNA was synthesized with SuperScript III using a 2:1 mix of oligo-dT and random hexamers. A synthetic immune receptor repertoire was used to measure amplification bias, and any remaining bias was corrected computationally. The authors' analysis ran thus. Raw reads were preprocessed to remove errors, and CDR3 was defined by IMGT conventions from the conserved cysteine to phenylalanine. Clonality was computed by normalizing Shannon entropy by log2 of the number of productive unique TCRs and subtracting the result from 1. Scalp TCRbeta sequences were cross-referenced with sorted blood CD4 and CD8 repertoires so that the CD4 or CD8 identity of scalp clones could be inferred. The source is immuneACCESS, and TCRdb retained only in-frame sequences with V and J called. Part of the clones is not carried over; for the studies checked, unresolved V genes explain less than half of this, and the remainder is unexplained. V, J and clone size reflect that table, while D and trimming were determined from the DNA. In this sample the table shows 150,000 or so clones, around 71% of which occur a single time. More than 9.5% of the sample lies in the top ten.

Read against the paper, the sample's time point label means: baseline before oral tofacitinib. Lesional scalp punch biopsies and peripheral blood were obtained from alopecia areata patients. After PBMCs were isolated by density centrifugation and stained for CD3, CD4 and CD8, a FACSAria was used to sort CD4+ and CD8+ T cells. The sequence joins TRBV5-1 to TRBJ2-1, and perhaps TRBD1 as D gene, on 6 matching bases. This receptor was identified in a human donor with alopecia areata. This material consisted of CD8+ T cells sorted from blood, taken at week 0. The DNA is TGCGCCAGCGCAGGGGACGGGTACAATGAGCAGTTCTTC. This yields the protein CASAGDGYNEQFF.